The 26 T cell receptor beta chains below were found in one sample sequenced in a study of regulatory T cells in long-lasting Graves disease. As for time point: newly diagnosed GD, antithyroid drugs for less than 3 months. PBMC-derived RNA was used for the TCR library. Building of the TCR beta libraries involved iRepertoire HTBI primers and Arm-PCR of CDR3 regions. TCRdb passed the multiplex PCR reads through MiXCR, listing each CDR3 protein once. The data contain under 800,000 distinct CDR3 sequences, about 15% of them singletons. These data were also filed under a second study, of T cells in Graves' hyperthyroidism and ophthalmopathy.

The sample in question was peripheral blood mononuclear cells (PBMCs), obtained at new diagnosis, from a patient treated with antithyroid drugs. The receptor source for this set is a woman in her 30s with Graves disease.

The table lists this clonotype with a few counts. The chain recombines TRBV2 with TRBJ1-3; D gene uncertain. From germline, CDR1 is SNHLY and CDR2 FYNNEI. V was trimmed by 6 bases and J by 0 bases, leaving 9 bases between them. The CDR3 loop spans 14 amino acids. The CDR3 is CASRGSSSGNTIYF. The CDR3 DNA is TGTGCCAGCAGGGGGAGCTCCTCTGGAAACACCATATATTTT.

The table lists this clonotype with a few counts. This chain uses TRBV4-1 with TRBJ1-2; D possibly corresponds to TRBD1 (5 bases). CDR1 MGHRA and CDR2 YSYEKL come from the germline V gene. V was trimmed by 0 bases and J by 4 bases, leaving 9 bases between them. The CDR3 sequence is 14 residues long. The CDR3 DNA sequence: TGCGCCAGCAGCCAAGACAGGGTCGCCTATGGCTACACCTTC. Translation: CASSQDRVAYGYTF.

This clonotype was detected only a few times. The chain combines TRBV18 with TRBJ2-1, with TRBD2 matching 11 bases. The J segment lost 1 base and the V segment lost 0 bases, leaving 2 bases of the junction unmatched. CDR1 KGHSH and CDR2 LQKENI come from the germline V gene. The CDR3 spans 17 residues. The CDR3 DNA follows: TGTGCCAGCTCACCACCTATAGCGGGAGGGTCCTACAATGAGCAGTTCTTC. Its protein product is CASSPPIAGGSYNEQFF.

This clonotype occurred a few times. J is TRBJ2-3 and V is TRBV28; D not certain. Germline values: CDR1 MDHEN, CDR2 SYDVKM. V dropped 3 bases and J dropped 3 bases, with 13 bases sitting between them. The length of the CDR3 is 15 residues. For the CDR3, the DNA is TGTGCCAGCAGTTTTTTGCAGTTCGGGACAGATACGCAGTATTTT. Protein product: CASSFLQFGTDTQYF.

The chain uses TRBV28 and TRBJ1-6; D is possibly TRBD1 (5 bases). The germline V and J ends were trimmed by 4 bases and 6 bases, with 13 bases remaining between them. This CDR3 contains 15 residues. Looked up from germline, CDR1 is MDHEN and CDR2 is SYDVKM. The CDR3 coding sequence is TGTGCCAGCAGTTCTGGGGGGACGGGTAATTCACCCCTCCACTTT. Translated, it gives CASSSGGTGNSPLHF.

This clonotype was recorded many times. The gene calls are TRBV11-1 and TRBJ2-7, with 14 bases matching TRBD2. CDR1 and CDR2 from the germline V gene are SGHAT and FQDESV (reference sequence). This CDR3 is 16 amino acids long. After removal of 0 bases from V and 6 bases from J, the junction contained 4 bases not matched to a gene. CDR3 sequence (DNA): TGTGCCAGCAGCTTAGCTATCGGGACTAGCGGGAGCGAGCAGTACTTC. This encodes CASSLAIGTSGSEQYF.

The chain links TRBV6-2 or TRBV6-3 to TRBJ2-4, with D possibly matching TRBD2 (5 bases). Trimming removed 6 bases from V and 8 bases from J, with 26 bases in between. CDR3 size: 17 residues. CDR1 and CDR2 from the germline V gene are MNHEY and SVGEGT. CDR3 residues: CASSGAVPQAPRDIQYF. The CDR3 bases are TGTGCCAGCAGCGGAGCTGTTCCCCAAGCCCCGAGGGACATTCAGTACTTC.

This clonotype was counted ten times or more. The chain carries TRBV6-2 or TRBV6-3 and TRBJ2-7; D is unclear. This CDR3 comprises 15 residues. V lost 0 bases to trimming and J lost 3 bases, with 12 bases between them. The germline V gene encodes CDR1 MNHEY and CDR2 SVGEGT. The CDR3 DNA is TGTGCCAGCAGTTACTCCCTGGGCGGATACTACGAGCAGTACTTC. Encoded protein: CASSYSLGGYYEQYF.

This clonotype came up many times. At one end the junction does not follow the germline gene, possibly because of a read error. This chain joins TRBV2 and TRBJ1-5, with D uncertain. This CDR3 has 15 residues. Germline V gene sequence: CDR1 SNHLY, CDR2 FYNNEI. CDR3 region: CASSEVGVGRQDPDF. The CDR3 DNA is TGTGCCAGCAGTGAAGTCGGGGTTGGAAGGCAGGACCCGGATTTT.

The CDR3 DNA follows: TGCAATACCCCTAACGTCCCAGGGCGCGGCTACACCTTC. Its protein is CNTPNVPGRGYTF. The rearrangement joins TRBV20-1 to TRBJ1-2; D perhaps matches TRBD1 (5 bases). CDR1 is DFQATT and CDR2 is SNEGSKA in the germline V gene (reference sequence). This CDR3 spans 13 amino acids.

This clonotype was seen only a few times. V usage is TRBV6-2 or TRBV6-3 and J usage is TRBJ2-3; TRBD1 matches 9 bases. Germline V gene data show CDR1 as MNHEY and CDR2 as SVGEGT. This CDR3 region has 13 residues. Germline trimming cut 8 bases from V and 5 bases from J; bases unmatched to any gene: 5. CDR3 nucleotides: TGTGCCAGCTGGGACAGGGAGAAAGATACGCAGTATTTT. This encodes CASWDREKDTQYF.

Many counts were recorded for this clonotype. In nucleotides, the CDR3 is TGTGCCAGCAGTTTAACGTACCTCTACGAGCAGTACTTC. Translating gives CASSLTYLYEQYF. The chain couples TRBV28 to TRBJ2-7; unclear D gene. The CDR3 is made up of 13 amino acids. Trimming took off 2 bases at V and 3 bases at J, with 8 bases between the two ends. Germline-derived CDR1 and CDR2 are MDHEN and SYDVKM.

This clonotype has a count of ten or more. The CDR3 DNA follows: TGTGCCAGCAGTTACCCGGGCACAGATACGCAGTATTTT. Translating gives CASSYPGTDTQYF. This chain connects TRBV6-9 to TRBJ2-3; no reliable D call. Trimming cost V 3 bases and J 1 base, with 5 bases left between them. This CDR3 is built from 13 residues. In germline, CDR1 is MNHGY, CDR2 SVAAGI.

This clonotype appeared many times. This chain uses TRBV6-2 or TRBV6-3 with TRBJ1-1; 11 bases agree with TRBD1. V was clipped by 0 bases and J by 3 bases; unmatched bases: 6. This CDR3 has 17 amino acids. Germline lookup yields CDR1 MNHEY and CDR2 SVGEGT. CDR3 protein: CASSYSRTGGKDTEAFF. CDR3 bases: TGTGCCAGCAGTTACTCCAGGACAGGGGGCAAGGACACTGAAGCTTTCTTT.

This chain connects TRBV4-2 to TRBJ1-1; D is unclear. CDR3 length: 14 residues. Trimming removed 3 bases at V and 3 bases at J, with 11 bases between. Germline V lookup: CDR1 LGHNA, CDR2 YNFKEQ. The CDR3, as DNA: TGTGCCAGCAGCCAGGGTGCTGAGTACACTGAAGCTTTCTTT. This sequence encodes CASSQGAEYTEAFF.

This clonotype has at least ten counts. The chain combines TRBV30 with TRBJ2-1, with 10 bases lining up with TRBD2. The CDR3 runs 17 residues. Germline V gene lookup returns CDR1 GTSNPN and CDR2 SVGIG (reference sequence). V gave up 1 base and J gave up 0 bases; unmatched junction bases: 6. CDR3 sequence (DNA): TGTGCCTGGAGTGGGGGACTAGCGTTGAGCTCCTACAATGAGCAGTTCTTC. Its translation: CAWSGGLALSSYNEQFF. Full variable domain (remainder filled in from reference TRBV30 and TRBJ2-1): SQTIHQWPATLVQPVGSPLSLECTVEGTSNPNLYWYRQAAGRGLQLLFYSVGIGQISSEVPQNLSASRPQDRQFILSSKKLLLSDSGFYLCAWSGGLALSSYNEQFFGPGTRLTVL.

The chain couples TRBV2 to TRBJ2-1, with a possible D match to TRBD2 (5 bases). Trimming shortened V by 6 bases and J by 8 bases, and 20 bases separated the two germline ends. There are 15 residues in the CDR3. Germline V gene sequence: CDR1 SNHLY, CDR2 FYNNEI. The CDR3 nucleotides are TGTGCCAGCAGCTCTCTAGCTTCTTTCGGCGATGAGCAGTTCTTC. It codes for CASSSLASFGDEQFF.

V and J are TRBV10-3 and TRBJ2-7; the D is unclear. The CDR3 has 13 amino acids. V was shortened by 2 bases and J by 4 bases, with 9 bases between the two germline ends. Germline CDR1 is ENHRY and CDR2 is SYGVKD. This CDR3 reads CAISERAKYEQYF. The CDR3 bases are TGTGCCATCAGTGAGAGGGCAAAATACGAGCAGTACTTC.

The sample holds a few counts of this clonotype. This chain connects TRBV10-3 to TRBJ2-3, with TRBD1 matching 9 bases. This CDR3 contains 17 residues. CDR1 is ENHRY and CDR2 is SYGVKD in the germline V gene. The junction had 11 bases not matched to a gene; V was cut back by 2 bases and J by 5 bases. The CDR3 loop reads CAISEAPGQGPGDTQYF. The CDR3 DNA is TGTGCCATCAGTGAGGCTCCGGGACAGGGTCCGGGAGATACGCAGTATTTT.

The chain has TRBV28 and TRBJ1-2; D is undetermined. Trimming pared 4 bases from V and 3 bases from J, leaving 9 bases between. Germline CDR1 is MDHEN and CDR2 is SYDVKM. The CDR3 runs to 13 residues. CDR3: CASSSGEDYGYTF. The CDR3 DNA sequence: TGTGCCAGCAGTTCTGGGGAAGACTATGGCTACACCTTC.

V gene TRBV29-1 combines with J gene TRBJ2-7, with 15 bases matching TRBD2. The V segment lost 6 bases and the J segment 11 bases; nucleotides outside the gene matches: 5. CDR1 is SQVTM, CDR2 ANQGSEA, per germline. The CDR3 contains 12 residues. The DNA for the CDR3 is TGCAGCGTCGGACTAGCGGGAGGGTGGGAGTACTTC. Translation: CSVGLAGGWEYF.

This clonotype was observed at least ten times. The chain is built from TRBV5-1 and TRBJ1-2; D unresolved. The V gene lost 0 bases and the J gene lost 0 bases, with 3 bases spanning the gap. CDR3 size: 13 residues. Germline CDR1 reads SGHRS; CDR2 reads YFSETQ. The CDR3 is CASSLATNYGYTF. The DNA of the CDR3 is TGCGCCAGCAGCTTGGCGACTAACTATGGCTACACCTTC.

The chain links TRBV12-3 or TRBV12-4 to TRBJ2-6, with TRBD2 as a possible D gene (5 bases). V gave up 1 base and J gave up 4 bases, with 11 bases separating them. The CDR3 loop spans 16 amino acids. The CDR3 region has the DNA TGTGCCAGCAGTTTAGTGTGGAGGTCCGGGGCCAACGTCCTGACTTTC. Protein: CASSLVWRSGANVLTF.

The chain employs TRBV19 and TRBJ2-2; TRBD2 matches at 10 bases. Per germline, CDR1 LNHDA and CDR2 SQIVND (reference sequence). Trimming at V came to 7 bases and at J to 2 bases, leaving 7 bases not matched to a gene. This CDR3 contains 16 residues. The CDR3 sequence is CASTLRTSGNTGELFF. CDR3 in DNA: TGTGCCAGTACCCTCCGGACTAGCGGAAACACCGGGGAGCTGTTTTTT.

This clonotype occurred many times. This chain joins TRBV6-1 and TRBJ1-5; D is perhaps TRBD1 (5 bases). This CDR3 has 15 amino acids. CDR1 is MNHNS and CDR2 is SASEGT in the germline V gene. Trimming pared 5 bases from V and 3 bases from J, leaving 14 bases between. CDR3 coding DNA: TGTGCCAGCAGTCTCCAGGGCAGGGACAATCAGCCCCAGCATTTT. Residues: CASSLQGRDNQPQHF.

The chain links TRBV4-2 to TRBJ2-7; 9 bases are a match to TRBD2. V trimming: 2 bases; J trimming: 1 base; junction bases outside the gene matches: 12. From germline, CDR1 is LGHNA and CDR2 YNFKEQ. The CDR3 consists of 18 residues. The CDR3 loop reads CASSQILGFSGRSYEQYF. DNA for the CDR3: TGTGCCAGCAGCCAAATCCTCGGTTTCAGCGGGAGGTCCTACGAGCAGTACTTC.